Described below is a single T cell receptor beta chain sequence and its context. The data are from a study of blood T cell repertoires in COVID-19. Data came from immunoSEQ multiplex PCR; TCRdb stores just in-frame clones and leaves some out. The sample carries some 190,000 clones, roughly 80% recorded once. The V segment lost 5 bases and the J segment 9 bases; nucleotides outside the gene matches: 9. Looked up from germline, CDR1 is SGHTA and CDR2 is FQGNSA. The CDR3 totals 16 residues. Participants were placed into cohorts based on the clinical history they reported. Sequencing was performed on PBMCs or T cells enriched from blood (not recorded which). This chain connects TRBV7-2 to TRBJ2-4; TRBD2 agrees at 14 bases. This clonotype was obtained from a man aged 55 to 69 who had been exposed to COVID-19. In nucleotides, the CDR3 is TGTGCCAGCAGCCCAGGGACTAGCGGGAGCAGGAGCATTCAGTACTTC. Its protein is CASSPGTSGSRSIQYF.